This TCR beta chain was profiled in a study of Graves' ophthalmopathy and Graves' hyperthyroidism. About the study: Peripheral blood samples were taken at initial diagnosis, before any treatment. Study results and caveats: Discriminating ophthalmopathy from stable hyperthyroidism, a 13-signature model attained a sensitivity of about 85% and a specificity of 81.08%.

Using RNA transcripts, the TCR beta CDR3 regions were amplified. In the first round, RT-PCR was carried out with HTBI primers, and a multiplex PCR formed the second round. TCRdb fed the multiplex PCR reads into MiXCR, producing one record per CDR3 protein. The sample has almost 750,000 distinct CDR3 sequences, roughly 40% seen once. This clonotype was observed a handful of times. Its matching antigen is unknown. Germline assignment: CDR1 DFQATT and CDR2 SNEGSKA (reference sequence). This CDR3 contains 14 residues. After removal of 5 bases from V and 5 bases from J, the junction contained 6 bases not matched to a gene.

V is TRBV20-1 and J is TRBJ2-5, with 12 bases fitting TRBD1. Sequencing was done on a sample of peripheral blood. This TCR was recovered from an adult man with Graves' ophthalmopathy. The CDR3 DNA reads TGCAGTGCTCTTGGGGACAGGGGGCCCGAGACCCAGTACTTC. Its translation: CSALGDRGPETQYF.